These 14 T cell receptor beta chains came from one sample sequenced in a study of cytomegalovirus exposure and HLA in healthy donors. Assay used: immunoSEQ multiplex PCR; TCRdb lists only in-frame clones, some missing. The table shows hundreds of thousands of clones, with roughly 84% occurring only once. Material for sequencing was PBMCs. The receptors originated from a woman aged 18-29 years in good health and CMV-seropositive.

The chain carries TRBV29-1 and TRBJ2-7; 9 nucleotides agree with TRBD1. The length of the CDR3 is 16 residues. Unmatched junction bases numbered 15, after V lost 0 bases and J lost 9 bases. Germline assignment: CDR1 SQVTM and CDR2 ANQGSEA. The CDR3, as DNA: TGCAGCGTTGAAGAGTTCCCGGGACAGGGCGGCTGGGGGCAGTACTTC. It is translated as CSVEEFPGQGGWGQYF.

The chain employs TRBV2 and TRBJ1-5; maybe TRBD1 (6 bases). Trimming shortened V by 5 bases and J by 7 bases, and 21 bases separated the two germline ends. CDR1 SNHLY and CDR2 FYNNEI come from the germline V gene. The CDR3 consists of 16 residues. The CDR3 spells CASSPGTPTLGQPQHF. In nucleotides, the CDR3 is TGTGCCAGCAGTCCGGGGACACCTACATTAGGGCAGCCCCAGCATTTT.

This chain links TRBV19 with TRBJ2-7, with 9 bases identical to TRBD2. With 5 bases clipped from V and 6 bases from J, the junction kept 8 bases outside the gene matches. This CDR3 spans 14 amino acids. The germline gives CDR1 LNHDA, CDR2 SQIVND (reference sequence). The CDR3 spells CASSQPGLASEQYF. CDR3 nucleotide sequence: TGTGCCAGTAGTCAACCGGGACTAGCTAGCGAGCAGTACTTC.

This clone was found once. J is TRBJ2-7 and V is TRBV28, with D possibly TRBD2 on 5 matching bases. Germline V gene lookup returns CDR1 MDHEN and CDR2 SYDVKM. Trimming left V 7 bases short and J 1 base short, with 11 bases between. The CDR3 runs to 13 residues. In nucleotides, the CDR3 is TGTGCCAGCAAGGTCGGGGTTTCCTACGAGCAGTACTTC. Translation: CASKVGVSYEQYF.

The chain links TRBV7-9 to TRBJ2-1, with D perhaps TRBD1 (6 bases). This CDR3 has 16 residues. Germline loops: CDR1 SEHNR, CDR2 FQNEAQ (reference sequence). V lost 5 bases and J lost 2, with 16 bases in between. This chain's CDR3 is CASSVHRDKTYNEQFF. In DNA, the CDR3 is TGTGCCAGCAGCGTGCATCGGGACAAAACCTACAATGAGCAGTTCTTC.

The gene calls are TRBV27 and TRBJ2-1; a weak D match, TRBD2 (6 bases). This CDR3 is 14 amino acids long. Trimming shortened V by 3 bases and J by 2 bases, and 8 bases separated the two germline ends. Germline values: CDR1 MNHEY, CDR2 SMNVEV (reference sequence). For the CDR3, the DNA is TGTGCCAGCAGTTTGGGCGGGACCTACAATGAGCAGTTCTTC. This translates into CASSLGGTYNEQFF.

J is TRBJ2-7 and V is TRBV6-5; D possibly corresponds to TRBD2 (5 bases). The CDR3 has 13 amino acids. Germline V gene lookup returns CDR1 MNHEY and CDR2 SVGAGI. V was trimmed by 11 bases and J by 0 bases, leaving 14 bases between them. In DNA, the CDR3 is TGTGCCTCCAGACGGGGTCCCTCCTACGAGCAGTACTTC. The encoded protein is CASRRGPSYEQYF.

This clone has a single count. The rearrangement joins TRBV12-1 to TRBJ2-7; TRBD2, the table's D call, was not compared with the DNA. TRBV12-1 is noted as a pseudogene. The length of the CDR3 is 15 residues. CDR3 sequence (DNA): TGTGCCAGCAGCTTTGGGACTAGCGCCTCTACTGGGCAGTACTTC. It specifies CASSFGTSASTGQYF.

The chain employs TRBV6-1 and TRBJ1-2; 9 nucleotides line up with TRBD1. Per the germline V gene, CDR1 is MNHNS and CDR2 is SASEGT. V dropped 0 bases and J dropped 1; count of bases not matched to a gene: 0. The CDR3 is 15 amino acids. CDR3 amino acids: CASSEATGGNYGYTF. The CDR3 bases are TGTGCCAGCAGTGAAGCGACAGGGGGTAACTATGGCTACACCTTC.

The chain's CDR3 is CASSPDRGVDIQYF. CDR3 sequence (DNA): TGTGCCAGCAGTCCTGACAGGGGGGTAGACATTCAGTACTTC. The V gene is TRBV28, the J gene TRBJ2-4; 9 nucleotides agree with TRBD1. This CDR3 has 14 amino acids. The germline V gene encodes CDR1 MDHEN and CDR2 SYDVKM. With V trimmed by 5 bases and J by 8 bases, 7 bases remained unmatched.

V and J are TRBV28 and TRBJ1-1; 10 bases are a match to TRBD1. The CDR3 is 15 residues long. Germline V CDR1 and CDR2: MDHEN, SYDVKM. Trimming at V came to 8 bases and at J to 6 bases, leaving 12 bases not matched to a gene. The CDR3 is CASRPRTGGNAEAFF. For the CDR3, the DNA is TGTGCCAGCCGTCCTCGGACAGGGGGGAATGCTGAAGCTTTCTTT. Supplemented by reference TRBV28 and TRBJ1-1, the full variable domain reads DVKVTQSSRYLVKRTGEKVFLECVQDMDHENMFWYRQDPGLGLRLIYFSYDVKMKEKGDIPEGYSVSREKKERFSLILESASTNQTSMYLCASRPRTGGNAEAFFGQGTRLTVV.

V is TRBV28 and J is TRBJ2-7, with TRBD2 identical over 9 bases. With V trimmed by 3 bases and J by 2 bases, 8 bases remained unmatched. The germline V gene has CDR1 MDHEN and CDR2 SYDVKM. The CDR3 is made up of 16 amino acids. DNA for the CDR3: TGTGCCAGCAGTTTGTCTCAGCGGGGGGCCGCCTACGAGCAGTACTTC. It yields the protein CASSLSQRGAAYEQYF.

The gene calls are TRBV7-3 and TRBJ2-7; 9 bases are shared with TRBD1. V lost 5 bases and J lost 5; bases outside the gene matches: 7. Germline V lookup: CDR1 SGHTA, CDR2 FQGTGA. This CDR3 is built from 14 residues. CDR3 sequence (DNA): TGTGCCAGCAGCCCTATTGGGGACAGGGACGAGCAGTACTTC. Protein product: CASSPIGDRDEQYF.

The V gene is TRBV27, the J gene TRBJ2-7; 9 nucleotides agree with TRBD2. This CDR3 comprises 16 residues. Germline-derived CDR1 and CDR2 are MNHEY and SMNVEV (reference sequence). V lost 5 bases, J lost 8 bases, and 16 bases stayed unmatched. CDR3 nucleotide sequence: TGTGCCAGCAGTCCCATCGGGGAGGGAGGGACTAGCAAGCAGTACTTC. Its translation: CASSPIGEGGTSKQYF.